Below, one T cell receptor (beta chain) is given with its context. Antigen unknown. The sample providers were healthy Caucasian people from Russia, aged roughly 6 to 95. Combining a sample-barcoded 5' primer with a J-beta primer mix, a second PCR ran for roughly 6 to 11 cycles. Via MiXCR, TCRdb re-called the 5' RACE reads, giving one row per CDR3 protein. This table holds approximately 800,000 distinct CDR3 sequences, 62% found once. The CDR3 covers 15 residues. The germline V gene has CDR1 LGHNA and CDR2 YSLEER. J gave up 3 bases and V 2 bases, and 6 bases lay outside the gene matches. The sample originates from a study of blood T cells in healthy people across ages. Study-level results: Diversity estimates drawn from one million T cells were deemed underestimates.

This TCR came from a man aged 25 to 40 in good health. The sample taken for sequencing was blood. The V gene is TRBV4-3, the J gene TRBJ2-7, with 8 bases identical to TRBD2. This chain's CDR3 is CASSQRRAGVYEQYF. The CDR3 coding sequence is TGCGCCAGCAGCCAAAGGCGAGCGGGGGTCTACGAGCAGTACTTC.